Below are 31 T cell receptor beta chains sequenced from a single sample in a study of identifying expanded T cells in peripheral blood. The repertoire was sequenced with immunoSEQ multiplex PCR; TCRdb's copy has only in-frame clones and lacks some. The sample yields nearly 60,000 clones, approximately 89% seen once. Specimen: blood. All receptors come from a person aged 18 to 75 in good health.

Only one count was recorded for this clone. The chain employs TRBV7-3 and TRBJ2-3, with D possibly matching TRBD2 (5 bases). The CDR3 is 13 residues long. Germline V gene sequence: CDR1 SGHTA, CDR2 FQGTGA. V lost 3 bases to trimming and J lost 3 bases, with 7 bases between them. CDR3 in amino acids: CASSLDLTDTQYF. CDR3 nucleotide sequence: TGTGCCAGCAGCTTGGACTTAACAGATACGCAGTATTTT.

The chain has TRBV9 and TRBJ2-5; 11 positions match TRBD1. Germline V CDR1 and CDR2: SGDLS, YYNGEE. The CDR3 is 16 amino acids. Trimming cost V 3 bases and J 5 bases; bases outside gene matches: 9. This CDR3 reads CASSADGQGAWETQYF. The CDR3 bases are TGTGCCAGCAGCGCAGACGGACAGGGGGCTTGGGAGACCCAGTACTTC.

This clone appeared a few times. CDR3 in amino acids: CASVLDGGYGNTIYF. The DNA for the CDR3 is TGTGCCAGCGTTTTGGACGGGGGCTACGGAAACACCATATATTTT. This chain joins TRBV6-1 and TRBJ1-3, with a possible D match to TRBD1 (6 bases). The CDR3 has 15 residues. With 8 bases removed from V and 4 bases from J, the gap between germline ends came to 18 bases. Germline V gene lookup returns CDR1 MNHNS and CDR2 SASEGT.

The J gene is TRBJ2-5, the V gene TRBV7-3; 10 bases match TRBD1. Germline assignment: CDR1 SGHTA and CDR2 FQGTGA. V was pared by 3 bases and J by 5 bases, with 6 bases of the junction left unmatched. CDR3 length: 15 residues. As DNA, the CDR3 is TGTGCCAGCAGCTTCGGGACAGGGGTCGAGGAGACCCAGTACTTC. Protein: CASSFGTGVEETQYF.

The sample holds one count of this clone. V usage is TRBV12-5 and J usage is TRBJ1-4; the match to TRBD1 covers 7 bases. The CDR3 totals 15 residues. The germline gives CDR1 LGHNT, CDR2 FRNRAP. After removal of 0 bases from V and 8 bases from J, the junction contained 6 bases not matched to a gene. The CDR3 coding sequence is TGTGCTAGTGGTTTGGTAGTGACAGGGAACGAAAAACTGTTTTTT. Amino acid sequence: CASGLVVTGNEKLFF.

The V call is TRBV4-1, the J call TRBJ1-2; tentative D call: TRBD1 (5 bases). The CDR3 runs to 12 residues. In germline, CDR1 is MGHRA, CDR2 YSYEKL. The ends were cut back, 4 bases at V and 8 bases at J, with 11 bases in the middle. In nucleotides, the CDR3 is TGCGCCAGCAGCCCGGTAGAGGGGGGCTACACCTTC. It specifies CASSPVEGGYTF.

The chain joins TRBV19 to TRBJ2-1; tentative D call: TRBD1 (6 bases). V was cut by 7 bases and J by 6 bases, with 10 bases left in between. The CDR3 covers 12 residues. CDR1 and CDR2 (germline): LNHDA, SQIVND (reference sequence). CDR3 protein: CASNQGGNEQFF. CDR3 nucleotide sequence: TGTGCCAGTAATCAAGGGGGCAATGAGCAGTTCTTC.

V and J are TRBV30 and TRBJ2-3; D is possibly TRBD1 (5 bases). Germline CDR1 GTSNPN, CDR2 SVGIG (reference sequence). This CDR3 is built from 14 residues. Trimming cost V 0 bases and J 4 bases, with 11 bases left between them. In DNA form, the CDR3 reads TGTGCCTGGAGTGTGGGGCAGACCGCAGATACGCAGTATTTT. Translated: CAWSVGQTADTQYF. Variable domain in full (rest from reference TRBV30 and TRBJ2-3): SQTIHQWPATLVQPVGSPLSLECTVEGTSNPNLYWYRQAAGRGLQLLFYSVGIGQISSEVPQNLSASRPQDRQFILSSKKLLLSDSGFYLCAWSVGQTADTQYFGPGTRLTVL.

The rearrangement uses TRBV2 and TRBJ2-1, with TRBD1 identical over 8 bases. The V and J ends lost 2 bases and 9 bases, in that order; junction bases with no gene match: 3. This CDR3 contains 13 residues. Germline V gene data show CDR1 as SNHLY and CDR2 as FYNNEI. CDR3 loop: CASSEQGAGEQFF. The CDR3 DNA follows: TGTGCCAGCAGTGAACAGGGGGCGGGTGAGCAGTTCTTC.

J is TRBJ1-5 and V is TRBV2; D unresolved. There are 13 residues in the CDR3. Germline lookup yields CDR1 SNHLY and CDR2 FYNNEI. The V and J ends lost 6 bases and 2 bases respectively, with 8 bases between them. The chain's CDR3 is CASRDAGNQPQHF. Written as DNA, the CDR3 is TGTGCCAGCAGGGACGCGGGCAATCAGCCCCAGCATTTT. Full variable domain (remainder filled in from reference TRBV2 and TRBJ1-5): EPEVTQTPSHQVTQMGQEVILRCVPISNHLYFYWYRQILGQKVEFLVSFYNNEISEKSEIFDDQFSVERPDGSNFTLKIRSTKLEDSAMYFCASRDAGNQPQHFGDGTRLSIL.

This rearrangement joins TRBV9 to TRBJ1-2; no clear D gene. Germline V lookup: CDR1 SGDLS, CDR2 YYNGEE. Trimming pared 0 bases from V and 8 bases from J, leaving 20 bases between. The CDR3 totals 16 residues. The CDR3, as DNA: TGTGCCAGCAGCGTAGCCCAACTTCGCGGGTCAGAGGGCTACACCTTC. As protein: CASSVAQLRGSEGYTF.

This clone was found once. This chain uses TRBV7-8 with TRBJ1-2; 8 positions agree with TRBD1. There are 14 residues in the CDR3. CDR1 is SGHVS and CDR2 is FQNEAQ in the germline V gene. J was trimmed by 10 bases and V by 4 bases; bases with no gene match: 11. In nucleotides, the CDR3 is TGTGCCAGCAGCTCCCCCTCGACAGGGGAGGTCTACACCTTC. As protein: CASSSPSTGEVYTF.

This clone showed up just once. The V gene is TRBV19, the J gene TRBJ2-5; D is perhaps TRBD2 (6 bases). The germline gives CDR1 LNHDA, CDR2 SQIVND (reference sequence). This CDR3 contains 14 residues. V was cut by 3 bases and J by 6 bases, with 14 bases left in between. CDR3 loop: CASSMAQAGKTQYF. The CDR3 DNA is TGTGCCAGTAGTATGGCACAGGCGGGGAAGACCCAGTACTTC.

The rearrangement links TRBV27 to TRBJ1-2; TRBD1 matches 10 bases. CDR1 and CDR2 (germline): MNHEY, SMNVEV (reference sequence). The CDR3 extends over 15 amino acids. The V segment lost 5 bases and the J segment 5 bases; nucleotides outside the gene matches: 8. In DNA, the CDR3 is TGTGCCAGCAGTCCGGGGACAGGGGCCAGGTATGGCTACACCTTC. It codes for CASSPGTGARYGYTF.

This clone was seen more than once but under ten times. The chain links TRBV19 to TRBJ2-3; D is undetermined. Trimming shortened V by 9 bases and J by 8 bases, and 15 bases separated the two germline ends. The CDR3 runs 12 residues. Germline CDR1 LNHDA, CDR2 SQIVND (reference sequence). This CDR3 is CARTLWGATQYF. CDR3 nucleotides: TGTGCCAGAACCTTGTGGGGTGCTACGCAGTATTTT.

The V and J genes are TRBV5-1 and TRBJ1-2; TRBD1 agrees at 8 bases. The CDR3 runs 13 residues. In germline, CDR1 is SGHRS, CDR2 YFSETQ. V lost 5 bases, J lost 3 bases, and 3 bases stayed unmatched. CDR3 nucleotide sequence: TGCGCCAGCAGAGGACAGGGTGACTATGGCTACACCTTC. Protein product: CASRGQGDYGYTF.

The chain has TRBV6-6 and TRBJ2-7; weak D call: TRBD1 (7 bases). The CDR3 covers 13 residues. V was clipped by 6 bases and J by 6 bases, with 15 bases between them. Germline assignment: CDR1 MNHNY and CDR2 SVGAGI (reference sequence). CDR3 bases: TGTGCCAGCAGCCACGGAGGGGGCAGCGAGCAGTACTTC. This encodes CASSHGGGSEQYF.

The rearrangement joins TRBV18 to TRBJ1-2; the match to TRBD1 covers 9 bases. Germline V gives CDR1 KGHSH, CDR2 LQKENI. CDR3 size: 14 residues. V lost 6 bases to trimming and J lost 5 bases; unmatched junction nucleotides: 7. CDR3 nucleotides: TGTGCCAGCTCTATACAGGGGGCGGAGTATGGCTACACCTTC. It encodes CASSIQGAEYGYTF.

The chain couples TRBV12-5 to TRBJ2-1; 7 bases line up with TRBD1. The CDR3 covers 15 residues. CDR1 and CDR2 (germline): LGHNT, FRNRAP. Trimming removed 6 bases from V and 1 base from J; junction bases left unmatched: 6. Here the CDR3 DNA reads TGTGCTAGTGGACGTGGGGACAGTTCCTACAATGAGCAGTTCTTC. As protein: CASGRGDSSYNEQFF.

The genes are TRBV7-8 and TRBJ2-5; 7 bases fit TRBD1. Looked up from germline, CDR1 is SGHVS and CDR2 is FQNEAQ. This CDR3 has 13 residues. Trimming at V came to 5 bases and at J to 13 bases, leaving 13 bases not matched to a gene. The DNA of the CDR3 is TGTGCCAGCAGCCCCACCCGGGACAGCCATCCGTACTTC. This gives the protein CASSPTRDSHPYF.

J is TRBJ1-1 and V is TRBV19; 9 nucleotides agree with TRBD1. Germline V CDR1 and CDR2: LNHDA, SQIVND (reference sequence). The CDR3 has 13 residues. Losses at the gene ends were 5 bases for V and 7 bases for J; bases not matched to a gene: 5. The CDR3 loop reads CASSVTGGGEAFF. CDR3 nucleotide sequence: TGTGCCAGTAGTGTCACAGGGGGCGGTGAAGCTTTCTTT.

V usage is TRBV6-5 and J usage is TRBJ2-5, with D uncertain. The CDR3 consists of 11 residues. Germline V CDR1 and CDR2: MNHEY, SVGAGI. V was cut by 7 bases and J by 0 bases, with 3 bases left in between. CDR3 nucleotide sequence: TGTGCCAGCATCTACCAAGAGACCCAGTACTTC. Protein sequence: CASIYQETQYF.

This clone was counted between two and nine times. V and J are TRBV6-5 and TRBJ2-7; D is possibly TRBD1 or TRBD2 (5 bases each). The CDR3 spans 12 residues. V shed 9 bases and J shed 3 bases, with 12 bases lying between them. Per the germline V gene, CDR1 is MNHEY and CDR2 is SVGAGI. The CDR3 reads CARLRDGYEQYF. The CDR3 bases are TGTGCCAGACTGAGGGACGGCTACGAGCAGTACTTC.

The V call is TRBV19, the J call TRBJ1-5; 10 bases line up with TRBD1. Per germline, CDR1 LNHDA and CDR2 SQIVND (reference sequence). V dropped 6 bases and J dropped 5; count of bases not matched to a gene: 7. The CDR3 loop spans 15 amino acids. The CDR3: CASSMSGQGDQPQHF. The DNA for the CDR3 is TGTGCCAGTAGCATGAGCGGACAGGGGGATCAGCCCCAGCATTTT.

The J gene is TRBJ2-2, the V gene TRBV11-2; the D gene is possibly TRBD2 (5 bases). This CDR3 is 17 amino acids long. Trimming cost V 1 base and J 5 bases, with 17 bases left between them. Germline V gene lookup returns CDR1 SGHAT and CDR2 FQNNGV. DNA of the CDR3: TGTGCCAGCAGCTTAGTCCCCTTTGCCCGAGGGACCGGGGAGCTGTTTTTT. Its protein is CASSLVPFARGTGELFF.

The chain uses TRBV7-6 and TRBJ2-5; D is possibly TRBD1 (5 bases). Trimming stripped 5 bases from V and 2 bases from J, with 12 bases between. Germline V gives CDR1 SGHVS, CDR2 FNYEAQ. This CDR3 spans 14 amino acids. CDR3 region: CASSDSRQQETQYF. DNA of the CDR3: TGTGCCAGCAGCGACAGTAGACAGCAAGAGACCCAGTACTTC.

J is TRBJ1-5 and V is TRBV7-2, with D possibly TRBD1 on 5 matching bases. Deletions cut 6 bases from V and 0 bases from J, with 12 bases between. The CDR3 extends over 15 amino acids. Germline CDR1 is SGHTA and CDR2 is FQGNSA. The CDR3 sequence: CASSRTGFSNQPQHF. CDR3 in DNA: TGTGCCAGCAGTCGTACAGGCTTTAGCAATCAGCCCCAGCATTTT.

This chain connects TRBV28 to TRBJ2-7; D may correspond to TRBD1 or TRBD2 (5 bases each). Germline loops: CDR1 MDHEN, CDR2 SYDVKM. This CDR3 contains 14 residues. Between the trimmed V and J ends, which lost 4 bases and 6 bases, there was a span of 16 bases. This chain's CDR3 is CASSSTARGREQYF. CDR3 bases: TGTGCCAGCAGTTCCACCGCAAGGGGACGCGAGCAGTACTTC.

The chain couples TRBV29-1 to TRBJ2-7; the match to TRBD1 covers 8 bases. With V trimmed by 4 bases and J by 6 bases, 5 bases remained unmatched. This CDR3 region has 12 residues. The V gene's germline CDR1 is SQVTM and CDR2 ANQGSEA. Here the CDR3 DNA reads TGCAGCGTTGGGACAGGGCCGGTCGAGCAGTACTTC. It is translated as CSVGTGPVEQYF.

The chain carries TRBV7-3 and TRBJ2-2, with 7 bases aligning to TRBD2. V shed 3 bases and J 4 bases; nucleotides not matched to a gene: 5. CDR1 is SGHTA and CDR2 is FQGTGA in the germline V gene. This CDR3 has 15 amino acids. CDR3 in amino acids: CASSFRGSATGELFF. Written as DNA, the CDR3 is TGTGCCAGCAGCTTCCGCGGGAGTGCCACCGGGGAGCTGTTTTTT.

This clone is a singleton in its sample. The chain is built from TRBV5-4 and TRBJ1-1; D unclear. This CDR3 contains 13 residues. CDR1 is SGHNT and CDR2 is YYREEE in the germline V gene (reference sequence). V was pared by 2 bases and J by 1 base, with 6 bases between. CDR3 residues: CASSFNRNTEAFF. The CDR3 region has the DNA TGTGCCAGCAGCTTCAATCGGAACACTGAAGCTTTCTTT.